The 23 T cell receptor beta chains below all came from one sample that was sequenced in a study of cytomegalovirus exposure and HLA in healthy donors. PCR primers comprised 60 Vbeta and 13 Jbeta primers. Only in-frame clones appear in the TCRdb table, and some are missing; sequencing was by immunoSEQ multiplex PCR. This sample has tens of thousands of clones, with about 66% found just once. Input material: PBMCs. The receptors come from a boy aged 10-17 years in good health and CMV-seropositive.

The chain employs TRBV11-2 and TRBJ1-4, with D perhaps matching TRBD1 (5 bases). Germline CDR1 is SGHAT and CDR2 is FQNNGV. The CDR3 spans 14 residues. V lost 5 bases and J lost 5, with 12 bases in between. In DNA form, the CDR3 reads TGTGCCAGCAGCACTGACAGAGTAAATGAAAAACTGTTTTTT. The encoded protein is CASSTDRVNEKLFF.

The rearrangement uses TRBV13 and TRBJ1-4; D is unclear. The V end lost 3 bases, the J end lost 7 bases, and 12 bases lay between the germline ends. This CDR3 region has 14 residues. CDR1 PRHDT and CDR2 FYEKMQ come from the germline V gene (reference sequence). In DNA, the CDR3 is TGTGCCAGCAGCTTTGGCGGGGAGGGTGAAAAACTGTTTTTT. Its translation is CASSFGGEGEKLFF.

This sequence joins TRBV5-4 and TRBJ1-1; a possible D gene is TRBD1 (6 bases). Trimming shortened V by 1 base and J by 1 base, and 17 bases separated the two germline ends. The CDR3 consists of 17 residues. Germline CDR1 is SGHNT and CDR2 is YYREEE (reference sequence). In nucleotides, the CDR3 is TGTGCCAGCAGCTTGTATATAGGGGGTTCCCAGAACACTGAAGCTTTCTTT. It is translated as CASSLYIGGSQNTEAFF.

The CDR3 region is CASSLRGGQGGRNGEQFF. The CDR3, as DNA: TGCGCCAGCAGCTTGAGGGGTGGACAGGGAGGAAGGAACGGTGAGCAGTTCTTC. V and J are TRBV5-1 and TRBJ2-1, with 8 bases matching TRBD1. Germline trimming cut 1 base from V and 9 bases from J; bases unmatched to any gene: 18. Looked up from germline, CDR1 is SGHRS and CDR2 is YFSETQ. The CDR3 spans 18 residues.

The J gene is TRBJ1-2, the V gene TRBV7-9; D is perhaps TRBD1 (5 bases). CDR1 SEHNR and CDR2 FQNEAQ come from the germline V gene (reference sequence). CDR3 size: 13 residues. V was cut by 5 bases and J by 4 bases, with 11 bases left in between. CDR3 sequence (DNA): TGTGCCAGCAGCCCCGCGGGACTCTATGGCTACACCTTC. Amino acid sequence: CASSPAGLYGYTF. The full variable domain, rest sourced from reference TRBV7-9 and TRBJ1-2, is DTGVSQNPRHKITKRGQNVTFRCDPISEHNRLYWYRQTLGQGPEFLTYFQNEAQLEKSRLLSDRFSAERPKGSFSTLEIQRTEQGDSAMYLCASSPAGLYGYTFGSGTRLTVV.

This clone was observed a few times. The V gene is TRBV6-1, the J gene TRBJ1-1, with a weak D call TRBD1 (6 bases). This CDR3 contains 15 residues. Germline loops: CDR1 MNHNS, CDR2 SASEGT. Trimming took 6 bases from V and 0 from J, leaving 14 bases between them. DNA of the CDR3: TGTGCCAGCAGGACAGGCTTCCTCATGAACACTGAAGCTTTCTTT. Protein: CASRTGFLMNTEAFF.

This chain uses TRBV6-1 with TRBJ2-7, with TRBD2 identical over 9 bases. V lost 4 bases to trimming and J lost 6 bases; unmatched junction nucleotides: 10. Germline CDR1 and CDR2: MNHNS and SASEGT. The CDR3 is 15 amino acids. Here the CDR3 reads CASSVLSGGPLEQYF. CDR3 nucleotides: TGTGCCAGCAGTGTCCTCAGCGGGGGGCCTCTCGAGCAGTACTTC.

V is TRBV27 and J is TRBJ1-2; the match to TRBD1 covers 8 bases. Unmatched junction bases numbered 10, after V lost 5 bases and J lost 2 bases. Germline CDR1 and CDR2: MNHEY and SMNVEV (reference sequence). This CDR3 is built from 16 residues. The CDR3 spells CASSLTGTGHNYGYTF. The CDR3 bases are TGTGCCAGCAGTCTGACCGGGACAGGACACAACTATGGCTACACCTTC.

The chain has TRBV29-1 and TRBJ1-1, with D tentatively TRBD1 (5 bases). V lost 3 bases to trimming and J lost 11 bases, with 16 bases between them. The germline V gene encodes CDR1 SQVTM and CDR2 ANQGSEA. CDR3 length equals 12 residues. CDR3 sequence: CSVDLQGGVAFF. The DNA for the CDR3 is TGCAGCGTTGATTTGCAGGGAGGGGTCGCTTTCTTT. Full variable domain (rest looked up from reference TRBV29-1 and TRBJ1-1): SAVISQKPSRDICQRGTSLTIQCQVDSQVTMMFWYRQQPGQSLTLIATANQGSEATYESGFVIDKFPISRPNLTFSTLTVSNMSPEDSSIYLCSVDLQGGVAFFGQGTRLTVV.

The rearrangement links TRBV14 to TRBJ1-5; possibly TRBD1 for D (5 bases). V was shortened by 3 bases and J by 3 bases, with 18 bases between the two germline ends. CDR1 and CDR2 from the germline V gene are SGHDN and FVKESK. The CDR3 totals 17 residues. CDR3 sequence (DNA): TGTGCCAGCAGCCACAGCGGGACCTTTAGCGTCAATCAGCCCCAGCATTTT. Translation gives CASSHSGTFSVNQPQHF. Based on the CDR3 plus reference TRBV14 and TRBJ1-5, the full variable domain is EAGVTQFPSHSVIEKGQTVTLRCDPISGHDNLYWYRRVMGKEIKFLLHFVKESKQDESGMPNNRFLAERTGGTYSTLKVQPAELEDSGVYFCASSHSGTFSVNQPQHFGDGTRLSIL.

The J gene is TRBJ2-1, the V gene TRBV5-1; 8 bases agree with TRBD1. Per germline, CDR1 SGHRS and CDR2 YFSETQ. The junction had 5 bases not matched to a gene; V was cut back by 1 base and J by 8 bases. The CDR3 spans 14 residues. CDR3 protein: CASSLQDREDEQFF. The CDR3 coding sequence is TGCGCCAGCAGCTTGCAGGACAGGGAAGATGAGCAGTTCTTC.

CDR3 protein: CASSPTPYRGLVYPYEQYF. CDR3 in DNA: TGTGCCAGCAGTCCCACGCCCTATCGGGGACTAGTTTATCCGTACGAGCAGTACTTC. The chain has TRBV5-4 and TRBJ2-7; 8 nucleotides agree with TRBD2. The V and J ends lost 5 bases and 4 bases, in that order; junction bases with no gene match: 23. This CDR3 comprises 19 residues. CDR1 SGHNT and CDR2 YYREEE come from the germline V gene (reference sequence).

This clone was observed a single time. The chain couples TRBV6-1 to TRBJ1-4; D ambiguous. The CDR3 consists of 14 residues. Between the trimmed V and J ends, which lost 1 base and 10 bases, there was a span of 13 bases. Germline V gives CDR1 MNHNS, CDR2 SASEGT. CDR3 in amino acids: CASSEVGSIGKLFF. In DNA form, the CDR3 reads TGTGCCAGCAGTGAAGTTGGGAGTATTGGAAAACTGTTTTTT.

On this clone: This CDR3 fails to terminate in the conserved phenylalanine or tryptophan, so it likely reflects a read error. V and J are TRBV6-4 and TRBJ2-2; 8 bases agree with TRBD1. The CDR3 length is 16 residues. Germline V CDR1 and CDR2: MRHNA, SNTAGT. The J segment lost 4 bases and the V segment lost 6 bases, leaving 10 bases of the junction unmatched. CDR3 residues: CASSATGAMGTGELFL. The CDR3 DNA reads TGTGCCAGCAGCGCGACAGGGGCCATGGGCACCGGGGAGCTGTTTTTA.

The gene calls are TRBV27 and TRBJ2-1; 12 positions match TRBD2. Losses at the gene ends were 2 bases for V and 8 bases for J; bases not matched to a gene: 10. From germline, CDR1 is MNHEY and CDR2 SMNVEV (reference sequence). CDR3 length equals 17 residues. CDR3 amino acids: CASSLLLAGGPSDEQFF. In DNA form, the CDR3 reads TGTGCCAGCAGTTTACTCCTAGCGGGGGGGCCGTCCGATGAGCAGTTCTTC.

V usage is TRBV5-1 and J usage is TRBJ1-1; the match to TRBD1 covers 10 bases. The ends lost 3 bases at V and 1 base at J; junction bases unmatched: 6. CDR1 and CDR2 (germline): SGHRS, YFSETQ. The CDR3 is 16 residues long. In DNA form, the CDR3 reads TGCGCCAGCAGCTCTTTTAGGACAGGGGGGAACACTGAAGCTTTCTTT. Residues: CASSSFRTGGNTEAFF.

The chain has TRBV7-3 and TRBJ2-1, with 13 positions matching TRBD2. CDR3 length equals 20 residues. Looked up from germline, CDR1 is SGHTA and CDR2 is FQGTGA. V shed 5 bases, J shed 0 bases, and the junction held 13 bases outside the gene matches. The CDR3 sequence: CASSPRGTSGARSSYNEQFF. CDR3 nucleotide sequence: TGTGCCAGCAGCCCCCGGGGGACTAGCGGGGCTCGAAGCTCCTACAATGAGCAGTTCTTC.

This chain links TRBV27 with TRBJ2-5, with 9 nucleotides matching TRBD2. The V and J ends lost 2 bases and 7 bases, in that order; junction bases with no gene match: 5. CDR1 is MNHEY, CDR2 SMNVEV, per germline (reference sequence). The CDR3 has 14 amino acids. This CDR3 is CASSLLAGMGTQYF. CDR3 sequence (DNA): TGTGCCAGCAGTTTACTAGCGGGGATGGGGACCCAGTACTTC.

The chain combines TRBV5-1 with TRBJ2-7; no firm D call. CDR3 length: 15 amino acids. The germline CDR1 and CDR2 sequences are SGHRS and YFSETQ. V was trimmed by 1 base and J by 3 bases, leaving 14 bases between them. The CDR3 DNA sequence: TGCGCCAGCAGCTTGCGTGTGGAGTCCTTCTACGAGCAGTACTTC. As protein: CASSLRVESFYEQYF.

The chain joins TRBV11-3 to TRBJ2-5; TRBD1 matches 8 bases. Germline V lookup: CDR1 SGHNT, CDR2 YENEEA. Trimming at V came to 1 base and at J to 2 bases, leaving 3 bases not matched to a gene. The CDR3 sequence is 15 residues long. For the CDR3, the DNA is TGTGCCAGCAGCTTAGGGGGGACAGGACAAGAGACCCAGTACTTC. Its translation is CASSLGGTGQETQYF.

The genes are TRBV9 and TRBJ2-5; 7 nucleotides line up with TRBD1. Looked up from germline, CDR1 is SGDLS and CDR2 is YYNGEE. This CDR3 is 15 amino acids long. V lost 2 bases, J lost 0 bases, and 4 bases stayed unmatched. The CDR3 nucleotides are TGTGCCAGCAGCGTGGGGACAGCGTACCAAGAGACCCAGTACTTC. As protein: CASSVGTAYQETQYF.

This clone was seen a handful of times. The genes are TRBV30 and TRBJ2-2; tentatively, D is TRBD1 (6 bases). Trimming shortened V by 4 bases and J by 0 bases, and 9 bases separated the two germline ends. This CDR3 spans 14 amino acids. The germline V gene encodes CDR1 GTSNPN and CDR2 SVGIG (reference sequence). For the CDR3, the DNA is TGTGCCTGGACAGCAGGGGCGAACACCGGGGAGCTGTTTTTT. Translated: CAWTAGANTGELFF. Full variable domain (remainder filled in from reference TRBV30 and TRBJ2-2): SQTIHQWPATLVQPVGSPLSLECTVEGTSNPNLYWYRQAAGRGLQLLFYSVGIGQISSEVPQNLSASRPQDRQFILSSKKLLLSDSGFYLCAWTAGANTGELFFGEGSRLTVL.

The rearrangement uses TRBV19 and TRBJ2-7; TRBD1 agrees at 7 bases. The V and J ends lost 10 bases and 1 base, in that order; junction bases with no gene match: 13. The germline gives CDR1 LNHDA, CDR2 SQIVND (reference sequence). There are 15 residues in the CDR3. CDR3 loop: CANQPGTADSYEQYF. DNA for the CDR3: TGTGCCAATCAGCCCGGGACAGCCGATTCCTACGAGCAGTACTTC. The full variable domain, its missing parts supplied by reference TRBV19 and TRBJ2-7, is DGGITQSPKYLFRKEGQNVTLSCEQNLNHDAMYWYRQDPGQGLRLIYYSQIVNDFQKGDIAEGYSVSREKKESFPLTVTSAQKNPTAFYLCANQPGTADSYEQYFGPGTRLTVT.